This T cell receptor beta chain emerged from a study of PD-1 blockade in classical Hodgkin lymphoma. Overall study: Patients got intravenous nivolumab 3 mg/kg every 2 weeks.

Points on this clone: Its antigen is not identified.

Generated by immunoSEQ multiplex PCR, the TCRdb table keeps only in-frame clones and is missing some. The sample includes over 25,000 clones, approximately 81% of them seen just once. V lost 0 bases and J lost 1, with 10 bases in between. This CDR3 is 16 amino acids long. Looked up from germline, CDR1 is LGHNA and CDR2 is YNFKEQ. After autologous stem cell transplantation all patients relapsed, and prior brentuximab vedotin exposure differed between cohorts. Points from the study as a whole: Differences between repertoires have undefined causes, possibly disease activity or prior therapy. As was reported, newly diagnosed patients showed lower baseline TCR diversity than healthy donors did.

The specimen comprised peripheral blood mononuclear cells (PBMCs), sampled before the second cycle of nivolumab. The rearrangement links TRBV4-2 to TRBJ1-3; D unclear. The TCR was taken from a human donor with classical Hodgkin lymphoma. CDR3 DNA sequence: TGTGCCAGCAGCCAAGAGCGTTGGTCGTCTGGAAACACCATATATTTT. Protein product: CASSQERWSSGNTIYF.